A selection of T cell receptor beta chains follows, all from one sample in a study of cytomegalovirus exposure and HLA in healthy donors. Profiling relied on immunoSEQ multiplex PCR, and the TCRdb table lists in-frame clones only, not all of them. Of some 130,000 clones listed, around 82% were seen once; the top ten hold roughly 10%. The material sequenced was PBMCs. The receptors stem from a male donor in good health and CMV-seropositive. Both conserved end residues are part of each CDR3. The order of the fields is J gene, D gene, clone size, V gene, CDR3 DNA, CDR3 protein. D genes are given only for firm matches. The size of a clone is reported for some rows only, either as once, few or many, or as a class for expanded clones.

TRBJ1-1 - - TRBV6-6 TGTGCCAGCAGTTCTCAAGCGGAGGGTAGGCTTTTCTTT CASSSQAEGRLFF
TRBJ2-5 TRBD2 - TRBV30 TGTGCCTTCCTAGCGGGGAGCGCGGTACAAGAGACCCAGTACTTC CAFLAGSAVQETQYF
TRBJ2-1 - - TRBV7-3 TGTGCCAGCAGCCCCCAAGGGAGCTCCTACAATGAGCAGTTCTTC CASSPQGSSYNEQFF
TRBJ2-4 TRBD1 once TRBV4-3 TGCGCCAGCAGCCAGGACAGGGGCCAAGCCAAAAACATTCAGTACTTC CASSQDRGQAKNIQYF
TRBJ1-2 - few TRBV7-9 TGTGCCAGCAGCTTAGGGCAGGCTATAAGCGGCTATGGCTACACCTTC CASSLGQAISGYGYTF
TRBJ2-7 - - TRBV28 TGTGCCAGCAGTATACAGGGTCCGCGCTACGAGCAGTACTTC CASSIQGPRYEQYF
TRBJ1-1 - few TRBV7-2 TGTGCCAGCAGCTTCATGAACACTGAAGCTTTCTTT CASSFMNTEAFF
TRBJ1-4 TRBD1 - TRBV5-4 TGTGCCAGCAGCTCCAAGGGGGACAGGGGAAAACTTTTT CASSSKGDRGKLF
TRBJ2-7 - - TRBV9 TGTGCCAGCAGCGTAGAGGGTCGGGAGTCCGGCGAGCAGTACTTC CASSVEGRESGEQYF
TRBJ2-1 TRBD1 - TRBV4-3 TGCGCCAGCAGCCCCCTCAAGAGGGGGCCCTCTTTTAATGAGCAGTTCTTC CASSPLKRGPSFNEQFF
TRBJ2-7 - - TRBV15 TGTGCCACCAGCAGAGCTCGGGTGGCCAGCCCCCACGAGCAGTACTTC CATSRARVASPHEQYF
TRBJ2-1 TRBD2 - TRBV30 TGTGCCTGGGTAGCGGGAGGGCAACAAGGCAATGAGCAATTCTTC CAWVAGGQQGNEQFF
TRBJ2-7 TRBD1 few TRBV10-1 TGCGCCAGCAGCTTTGACAGGGTTTCCTACGAGCAGTACTTC CASSFDRVSYEQYF
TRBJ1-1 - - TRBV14 TGTGCCAGCAGCCGGACTACGAGGGCTTTCTTT CASSRTTRAFF
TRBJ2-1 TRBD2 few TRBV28 TGTGCCAGCAGTTTGGCGGGAGGGAATGAGCAGTTCTTC CASSLAGGNEQFF
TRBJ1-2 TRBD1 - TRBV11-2 TGTGCCAGCAGCACACTTACTTATTCGGGACAGGGCCACACCTTC CASSTLTYSGQGHTF
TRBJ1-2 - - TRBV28 TGTGCCAGCAGTGGCCCCGCGAGGAATGGCTACACCTTC CASSGPARNGYTF
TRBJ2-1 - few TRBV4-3 TGCGCCAGCAGCCAAGGGATTATCGGGCGCGGGAATGAGCAGTTCTTC CASSQGIIGRGNEQFF
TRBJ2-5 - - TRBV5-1 TGCGCCAGCAGCTTGGGTCCCGCGAAAGAGACCCAGTACTTC CASSLGPAKETQYF
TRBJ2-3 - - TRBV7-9 TGTGCCAGCAGCCCTCCTGGTAGCGGAAGCACAGATACGCAGTATTTT CASSPPGSGSTDTQYF
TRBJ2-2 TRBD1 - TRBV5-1 TGCGCCAGCAGCGTGACAGGGGGTGGCACCGGGGAGCTGTTTTTT CASSVTGGGTGELFF
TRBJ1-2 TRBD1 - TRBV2 TGTGCCAGCAGGAGGGACAGGCAAGCTAACTATGGCTACACCTTC CASRRDRQANYGYTF
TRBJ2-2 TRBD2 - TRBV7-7 TGTGCTAGCAGGGAACTAGCGGGAGGGACCGGGGAGCTGTTTTTT CASRELAGGTGELFF
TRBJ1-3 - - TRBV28 TGTGCCAGCAGCCCCAGCTCAGGGATTGCTGGAAACACCATATATTTT CASSPSSGIAGNTIYF
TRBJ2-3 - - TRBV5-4 TGTGCCAGCAGCCTGAGGGGGTCAGATACGCAGTATTTT CASSLRGSDTQYF
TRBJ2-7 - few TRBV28 TGTGCCAGCTTCCCCGGGGGAAGGTCCTACGAGCAGTACTTC CASFPGGRSYEQYF
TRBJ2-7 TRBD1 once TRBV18 TGTGCCAGCTCACCGGGACAGGACTACGAGCAGTACTTC CASSPGQDYEQYF
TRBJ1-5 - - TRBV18 TGTGCCAGCTCACGCCAGGGAGGGGCAGGTCAGCCCCAGCATTTT CASSRQGGAGQPQHF
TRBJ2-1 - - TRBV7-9 TGTGCCAGCAGCGGCCTCCATGGGGGGAGCTCCTACAATGAGCAGTTCTTC CASSGLHGGSSYNEQFF
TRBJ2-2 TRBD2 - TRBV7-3 TGTGCCAGCGGGCCGGGACTAGCACTTCCCGGGGAGCTGTTTTTT CASGPGLALPGELFF
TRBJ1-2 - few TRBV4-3 TGCGCCAGCAGCCAAGACCGGGGGGCGCTTAACTATGGCTACACCTTC CASSQDRGALNYGYTF
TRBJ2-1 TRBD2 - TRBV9 TGTGCCAGCAGCGTAGAACTAGCGGGAGGGTACAATGAGCAGTTCTTC CASSVELAGGYNEQFF
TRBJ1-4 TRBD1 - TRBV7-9 TGTGCCAGCAGCTTACACAGGGGGTATGAAAAACTGTTTTTT CASSLHRGYEKLFF
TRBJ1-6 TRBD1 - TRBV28 TGTGCCAGCATCACAGGGGGCGTTCGTAATTCACCCCTCCACTTT CASITGGVRNSPLHF
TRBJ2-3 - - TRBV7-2 TGTGCCAGCAGCTCCGTAAGGGGGAGCACAGATACGCAGTATTTT CASSSVRGSTDTQYF
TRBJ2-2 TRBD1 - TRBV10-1 TGCGCCAGCAGTGAGTCCTTTGGCAGGGGGCCGAACACCGGGGAGCTGTTTTTT CASSESFGRGPNTGELFF
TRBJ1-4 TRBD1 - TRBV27 TGTGCCAGCAGACCCGGGACAGTAGCTGAAAAACTGCTTTTT CASRPGTVAEKLLF
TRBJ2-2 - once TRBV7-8 TGTGCCAGCAGCAGGACAGTCACCGGGGAGCTGTTTTTT CASSRTVTGELFF
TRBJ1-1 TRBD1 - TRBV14 TGTGCCAGCAGACCACTTACAGGGGGATGGACTGAAGCTTTCTTT CASRPLTGGWTEAFF
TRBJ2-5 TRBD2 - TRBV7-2 TGTGCCAGCAGCCGCCGGGCGGGGGAGGAGACCCAGTACTTC CASSRRAGEETQYF
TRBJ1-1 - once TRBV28 TGTGCCAGCAGTACCCTAGTGAACACTGAAGCTTTCTTT CASSTLVNTEAFF
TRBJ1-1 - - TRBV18 TGTGCCAGCTCACCGAGGGACACTGAAGCTTTCTTT CASSPRDTEAFF
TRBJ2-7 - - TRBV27 TGTGCCAGCAGTTCCCCCAGCGAGCAGTACTTC CASSSPSEQYF
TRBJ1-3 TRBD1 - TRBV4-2 TGTGCCAGCAGCCGGATTAGACAGGGAGGAAACACCATATATTTT CASSRIRQGGNTIYF
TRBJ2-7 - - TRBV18 TGTGCCAGCTCCCCCGCAGCCCCGGACAGAGGATACGAGCAGTACTTC CASSPAAPDRGYEQYF
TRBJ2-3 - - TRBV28 TGTGCCGTTGGAGACCCCTCCACAGATACGCAGTATTTT CAVGDPSTDTQYF
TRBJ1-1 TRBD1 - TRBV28 TGTGCCAGCAGTATCCGACAGGGTTTAGGGGACACTGAAGCTTTCTTT CASSIRQGLGDTEAFF
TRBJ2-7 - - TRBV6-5 TGTGCCAGCAGTTACGGGGCAGACAAATACGAGCAGTACTTC CASSYGADKYEQYF
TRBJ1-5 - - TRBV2 TGTGCCAGCAGTGGACGGATGGGAGGAGGTATTCAGCCCCAGCATTTT CASSGRMGGGIQPQHF
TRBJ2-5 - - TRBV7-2 TGTGCCAGCAGCTTATTAGGTGGGCGCAGCCCACAAGAGACCCAGTACTTC CASSLLGGRSPQETQYF
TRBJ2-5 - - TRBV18 TGTGCCAGCTCACCAATGACAGCCCAAGAGACCCAGTACTTC CASSPMTAQETQYF
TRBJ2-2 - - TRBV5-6 TGTGCCAGCAGCCCCACCGGGGTCGGGACCGGGGAGCTGTTTTTT CASSPTGVGTGELFF
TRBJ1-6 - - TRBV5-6 TGTGCCAGCAGCTTGCAGGGCGCGGGAAATTCACCCCTCCACTTT CASSLQGAGNSPLHF
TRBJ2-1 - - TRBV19 TGTGCCAGTGAGGGCAATGAGCAGTTCTTC CASEGNEQFF
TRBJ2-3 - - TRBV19 TGTGCCAGTAGTCCCCGACGGGCGGGGGATACGCAGTATTTT CASSPRRAGDTQYF
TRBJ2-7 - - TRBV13 TGTGCCAGCAGCCCCACCTCCTCCGCGACTAGCTCCTACGAGCAGTACTTC CASSPTSSATSSYEQYF